This record looks at one T cell receptor beta chain sequence and its context. The antigen is not known. These data come from a study of T cells and Merkel cell carcinoma outcomes. Using immunoSEQ multiplex PCR, the repertoire was profiled, and TCRdb retains in-frame clones only, with some absent. Among roughly 6,400 clones, less than 85% were seen once, and the ten largest hold about an eighth. Trimming at V came to 8 bases and at J to 1 base, leaving 4 bases not matched to a gene. Germline V gives CDR1 MNHNS, CDR2 SASEGT. The CDR3 has 13 residues. Study findings and constraints: In Merkel cell carcinoma, repertoire and T-cell density reportedly predicted outcomes.

The chain joins TRBV6-1 to TRBJ2-5, with TRBD2 matching over 7 bases. The source material was tumor tissue from Merkel cell carcinoma. This clonotype was sampled from a human donor with Merkel cell carcinoma. Some clones in this sample may be carry-over from other donors' samples. CDR3 loop: CASGGTTQETQYF. The CDR3 DNA sequence: TGTGCCAGCGGCGGGACTACCCAAGAGACCCAGTACTTC.